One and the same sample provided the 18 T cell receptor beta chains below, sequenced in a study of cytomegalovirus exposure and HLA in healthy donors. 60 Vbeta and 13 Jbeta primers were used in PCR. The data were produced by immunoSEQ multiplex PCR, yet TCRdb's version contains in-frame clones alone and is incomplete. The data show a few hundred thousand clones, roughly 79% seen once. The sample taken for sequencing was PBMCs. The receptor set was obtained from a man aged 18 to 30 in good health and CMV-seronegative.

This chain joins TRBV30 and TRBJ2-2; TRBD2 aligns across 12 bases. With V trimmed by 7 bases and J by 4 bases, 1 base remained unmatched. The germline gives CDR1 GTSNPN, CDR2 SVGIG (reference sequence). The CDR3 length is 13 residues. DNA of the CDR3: TGTGCCTCGGGACTAGCGGGCACCGGGGAGCTGTTTTTT. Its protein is CASGLAGTGELFF.

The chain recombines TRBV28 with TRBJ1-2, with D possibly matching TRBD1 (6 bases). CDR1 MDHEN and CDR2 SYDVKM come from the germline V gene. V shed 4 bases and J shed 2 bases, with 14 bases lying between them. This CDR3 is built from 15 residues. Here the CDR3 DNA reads TGTGCCAGCAGTTCTTCCAAGGGGGTCAACTATGGCTACACCTTC. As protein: CASSSSKGVNYGYTF.

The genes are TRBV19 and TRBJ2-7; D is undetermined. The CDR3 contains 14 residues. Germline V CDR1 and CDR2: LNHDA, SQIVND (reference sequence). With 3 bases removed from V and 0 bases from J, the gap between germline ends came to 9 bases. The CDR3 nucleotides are TGTGCCAGTAGTATTCCAGGATCCTCCTACGAGCAGTACTTC. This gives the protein CASSIPGSSYEQYF.

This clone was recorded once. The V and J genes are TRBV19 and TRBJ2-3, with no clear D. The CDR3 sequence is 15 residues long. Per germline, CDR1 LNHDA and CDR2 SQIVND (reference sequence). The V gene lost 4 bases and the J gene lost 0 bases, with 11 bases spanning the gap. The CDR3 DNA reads TGTGCCAGTAGTACTACCCGTTTTAGCACAGATACGCAGTATTTT. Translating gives CASSTTRFSTDTQYF.

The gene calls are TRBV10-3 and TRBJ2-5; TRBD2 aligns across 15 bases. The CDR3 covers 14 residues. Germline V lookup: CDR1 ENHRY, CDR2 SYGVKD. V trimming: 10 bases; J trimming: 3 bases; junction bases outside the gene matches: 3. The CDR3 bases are TGTGCCACTCGGACTAGCGGGGGGGAAGAGACCCAGTACTTC. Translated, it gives CATRTSGGEETQYF.

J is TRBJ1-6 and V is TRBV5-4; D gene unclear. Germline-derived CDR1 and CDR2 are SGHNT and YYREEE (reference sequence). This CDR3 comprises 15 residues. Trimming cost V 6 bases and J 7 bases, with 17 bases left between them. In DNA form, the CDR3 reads TGTGCCAGCACCTACTGGGAGGGTTGGAATTCACCCCTCCACTTT. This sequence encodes CASTYWEGWNSPLHF.

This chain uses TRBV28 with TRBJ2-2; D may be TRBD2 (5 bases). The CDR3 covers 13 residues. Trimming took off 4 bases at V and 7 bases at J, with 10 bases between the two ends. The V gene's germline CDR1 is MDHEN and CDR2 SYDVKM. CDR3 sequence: CASSSGNVGELFF. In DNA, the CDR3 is TGTGCCAGCAGTTCGGGGAACGTCGGGGAGCTGTTTTTT.

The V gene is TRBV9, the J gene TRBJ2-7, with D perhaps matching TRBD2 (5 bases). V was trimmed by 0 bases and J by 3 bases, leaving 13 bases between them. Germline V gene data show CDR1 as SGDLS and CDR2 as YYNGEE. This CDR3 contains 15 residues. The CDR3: CASSVGEMKVYEQYF. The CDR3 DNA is TGTGCCAGCAGCGTAGGGGAGATGAAAGTCTACGAGCAGTACTTC. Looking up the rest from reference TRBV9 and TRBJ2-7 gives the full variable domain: DSGVTQTPKHLITATGQRVTLRCSPRSGDLSVYWYQQSLDQGLQFLIQYYNGEERAKGNILERFSAQQFPDLHSELNLSSLELGDSALYFCASSVGEMKVYEQYFGPGTRLTVT.

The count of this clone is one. CDR3 sequence reads: CASSLGLAGETQYF. CDR3 coding DNA: TGTGCCAGCAGCTTAGGACTAGCCGGGGAGACCCAGTACTTC. The chain links TRBV11-2 to TRBJ2-5; 7 bases are a match to TRBD2. The CDR3 has 14 residues. The germline V gene encodes CDR1 SGHAT and CDR2 FQNNGV. With V trimmed by 1 base and J by 5 bases, 4 bases remained unmatched.

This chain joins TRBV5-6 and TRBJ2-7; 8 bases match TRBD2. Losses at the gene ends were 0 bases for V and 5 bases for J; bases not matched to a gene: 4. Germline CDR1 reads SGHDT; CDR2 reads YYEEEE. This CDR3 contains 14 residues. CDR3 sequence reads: CASSLGREGDEQYF. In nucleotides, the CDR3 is TGTGCCAGCAGCTTGGGACGGGAGGGCGACGAGCAGTACTTC.

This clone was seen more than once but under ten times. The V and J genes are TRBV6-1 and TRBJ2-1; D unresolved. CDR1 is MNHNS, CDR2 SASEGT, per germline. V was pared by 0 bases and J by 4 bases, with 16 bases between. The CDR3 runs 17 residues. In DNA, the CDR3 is TGTGCCAGCAGTGAAGCGCCTCCACAGAGTATATACAATGAGCAGTTCTTC. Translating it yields CASSEAPPQSIYNEQFF.

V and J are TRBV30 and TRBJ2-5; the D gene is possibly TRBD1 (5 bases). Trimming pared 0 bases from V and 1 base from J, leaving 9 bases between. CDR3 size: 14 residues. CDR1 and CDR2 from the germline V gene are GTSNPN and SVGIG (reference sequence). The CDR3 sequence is CAWSVYGAQETQYF. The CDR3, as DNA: TGTGCCTGGAGTGTATATGGGGCCCAAGAGACCCAGTACTTC.

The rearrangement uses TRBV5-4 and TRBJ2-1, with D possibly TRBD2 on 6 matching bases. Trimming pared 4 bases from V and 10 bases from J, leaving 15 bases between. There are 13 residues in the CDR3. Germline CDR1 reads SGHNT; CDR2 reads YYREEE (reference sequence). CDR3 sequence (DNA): TGTGCCAGCAGCATTGGCGAGGAGGGCGAGCAGTTCTTC. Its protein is CASSIGEEGEQFF.

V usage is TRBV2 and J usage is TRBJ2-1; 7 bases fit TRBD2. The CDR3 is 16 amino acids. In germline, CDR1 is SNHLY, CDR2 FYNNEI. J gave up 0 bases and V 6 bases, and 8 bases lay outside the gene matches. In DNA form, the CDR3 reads TGTGCCAGCAGATCGGGGGAGGGGAGCTCCTACAATGAGCAGTTCTTC. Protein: CASRSGEGSSYNEQFF.

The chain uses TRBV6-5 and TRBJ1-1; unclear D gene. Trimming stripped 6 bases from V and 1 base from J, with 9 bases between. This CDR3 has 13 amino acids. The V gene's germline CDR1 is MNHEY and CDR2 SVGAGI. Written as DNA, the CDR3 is TGTGCCAGCAGGCAGGCCCAGAACACTGAAGCTTTCTTT. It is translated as CASRQAQNTEAFF.

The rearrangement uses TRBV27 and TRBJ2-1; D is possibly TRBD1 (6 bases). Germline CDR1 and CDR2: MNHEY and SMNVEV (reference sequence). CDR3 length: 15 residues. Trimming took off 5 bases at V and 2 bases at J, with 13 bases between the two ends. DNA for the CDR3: TGTGCCAGCAGTCCCCCTACAGGGACCTACAATGAGCAGTTCTTC. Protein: CASSPPTGTYNEQFF.

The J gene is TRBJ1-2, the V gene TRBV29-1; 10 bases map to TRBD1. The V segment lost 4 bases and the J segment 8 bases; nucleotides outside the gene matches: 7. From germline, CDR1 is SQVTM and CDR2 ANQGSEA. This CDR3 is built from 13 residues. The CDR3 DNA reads TGCAGCGTTGGGGCCGACAGGGGGCTAGGCTACACCTTC. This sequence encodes CSVGADRGLGYTF.

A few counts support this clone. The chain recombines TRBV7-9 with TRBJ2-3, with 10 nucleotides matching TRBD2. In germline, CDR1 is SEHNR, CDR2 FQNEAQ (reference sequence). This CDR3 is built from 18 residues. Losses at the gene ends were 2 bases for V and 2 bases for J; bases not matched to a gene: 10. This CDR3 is CASSLTRGLAAPTDTQYF. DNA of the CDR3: TGTGCCAGCAGCTTAACTAGAGGACTAGCGGCCCCCACAGATACGCAGTATTTT.